The 30 T cell receptor beta chains in this list originate from one sample, sequenced in a study of T cell repertoires in cytomegalovirus infection. MiXCR was run by TCRdb on the reads, yielding one entry per CDR3 protein. The data hold about 110,000 distinct CDR3 sequences, with under 50% observed a single time. Their target antigens are unknown. This material consisted of CD8+ T cells from cultured PBMCs, taken from culture after CMV antigen stimulation. The source is a human donor in good health (CMV status not recorded). Some clones in this sample may be carry-over from other donors' samples.

This clonotype was detected only a few times. This chain links TRBV12-3 or TRBV12-4 with TRBJ2-1; the match to TRBD2 covers 9 bases. This CDR3 has 15 amino acids. The ends lost 6 bases at V and 2 bases at J; junction bases unmatched: 5. DNA of the CDR3: TGTGCCAGCAGCCCCGGGACTAGCCCCTACAATGAGCAGTTCTTC. Encoded protein: CASSPGTSPYNEQFF.

This clonotype showed up just a few times. V usage is TRBV7-2 and J usage is TRBJ2-7; D not certain. From germline, CDR1 is SGHTA and CDR2 FQGNSA. The CDR3 consists of 13 residues. V was pared by 0 bases and J by 3 bases, with 6 bases between. CDR3 nucleotides: TGTGCCAGCAGCTTAGCCGTCAACTACGAGCAGTACTTC. Translation: CASSLAVNYEQYF.

The genes are TRBV27 and TRBJ2-1; D is undetermined. Trimming removed 2 bases from V and 9 bases from J, with 11 bases in between. CDR1 is MNHEY and CDR2 is SMNVEV in the germline V gene (reference sequence). The length of the CDR3 is 13 residues. CDR3 in amino acids: CASSLLGSGEQFF. DNA for the CDR3: TGTGCCAGCAGTTTACTAGGGTCGGGTGAGCAGTTCTTC.

This clonotype was seen a handful of times. This CDR3 reads CASSQGDRGIYEQYF. In DNA form, the CDR3 reads TGTGCCAGCAGCCAAGGGGACAGGGGAATTTACGAGCAGTACTTC. The rearrangement links TRBV3-1 to TRBJ2-7; 10 nucleotides agree with TRBD1. CDR3 length: 15 residues. Looked up from germline, CDR1 is LGHDT and CDR2 is YNNKEL (reference sequence). J was trimmed by 4 bases and V by 1 base; bases with no gene match: 4.

The chain employs TRBV7-8 and TRBJ2-3; D gene ambiguous. V was trimmed by 2 bases and J by 1 base, leaving 4 bases between them. The germline CDR1 and CDR2 sequences are SGHVS and FQNEAQ. CDR3 size: 13 residues. As DNA, the CDR3 is TGTGCCAGCAGCTTAAGCGGCACAGATACGCAGTATTTT. Translation gives CASSLSGTDTQYF.

This rearrangement joins TRBV12-3 or TRBV12-4 to TRBJ1-4; no clear D. The CDR3 loop spans 10 amino acids. The V gene lost 6 bases and the J gene lost 8 bases, with 4 bases spanning the gap. CDR3 protein: CASRGEKLFF. The CDR3 DNA is TGTGCCAGCAGAGGAGAAAAACTGTTTTTT.

The chain couples TRBV27 to TRBJ1-3; the D is unclear. Trimming removed 0 bases from V and 1 base from J, with 4 bases in between. Germline V lookup: CDR1 MNHEY, CDR2 SMNVEV (reference sequence). The CDR3 is 14 residues long. CDR3 loop: CASSLSVSGNTIYF. CDR3 DNA sequence: TGTGCCAGCAGTTTATCGGTTTCTGGAAACACCATATATTTT.

This rearrangement joins TRBV11-2 to TRBJ2-5; possibly TRBD1 for D (6 bases). The V gene's germline CDR1 is SGHAT and CDR2 FQNNGV. There are 18 residues in the CDR3. V lost 1 base and J 5 bases, leaving 23 bases between the germline ends. The CDR3 region has the DNA TGTGCCAGCAGCTTAGTTGGGCGCGCCAGGGGAGTAGGGGAGACCCAGTACTTC. Protein product: CASSLVGRARGVGETQYF. Filled out from reference TRBV11-2 and TRBJ2-5, the complete variable domain reads EAGVAQSPRYKIIEKRQSVAFWCNPISGHATLYWYQQILGQGPKLLIQFQNNGVVDDSQLPKDRFSAERLKGVDSTLKIQPAKLEDSAVYLCASSLVGRARGVGETQYFGPGTRLLVL.

The V call is TRBV2, the J call TRBJ2-6; 10 positions agree with TRBD1. The CDR3 length is 17 residues. The germline V gene has CDR1 SNHLY and CDR2 FYNNEI. Trimming cost V 6 bases and J 4 bases; bases outside gene matches: 9. CDR3 sequence: CASSGPTGGNGANVLTF. The DNA of the CDR3 is TGTGCCAGCAGCGGACCGACAGGGGGCAACGGGGCCAACGTCCTGACTTTC.

This clonotype has only a few counts. This rearrangement joins TRBV12-3 or TRBV12-4 to TRBJ1-2; D unclear. The V gene lost 6 bases and the J gene lost 6 bases, with 23 bases spanning the gap. This CDR3 contains 16 residues. The CDR3 is CASSTTELAPEDGYTF. As DNA, the CDR3 is TGTGCCAGCAGCACGACCGAGTTAGCCCCAGAGGATGGCTACACCTTC.

The rearrangement links TRBV12-3 or TRBV12-4 to TRBJ2-3; D unclear. The CDR3 spans 13 residues. V was pared by 8 bases and J by 2 bases, with 11 bases between. The CDR3 DNA sequence: TGTGCCAGCGCCCTTACGCACACAGATACGCAGTATTTT. Translation gives CASALTHTDTQYF.

This clonotype was seen a few times. The gene calls are TRBV6-5 and TRBJ2-7, with 14 bases fitting TRBD2. CDR3 length equals 15 residues. The germline CDR1 and CDR2 sequences are MNHEY and SVGAGI. V shed 6 bases, J shed 3 bases, and the junction held 4 bases outside the gene matches. The CDR3 region is CASRGLAGDHYEQYF. CDR3 sequence (DNA): TGTGCCAGCAGGGGACTAGCGGGGGACCACTACGAGCAGTACTTC.

The chain combines TRBV11-1 with TRBJ2-5; TRBD2 matches at 7 bases. CDR3 size: 14 residues. V shed 5 bases, J shed 7 bases, and the junction held 10 bases outside the gene matches. The germline CDR1 and CDR2 sequences are SGHAT and FQDESV (reference sequence). CDR3 sequence: CASSLLAEKATQYF. CDR3 nucleotides: TGTGCCAGCAGCCTTCTAGCGGAAAAGGCGACCCAGTACTTC.

The sample holds many counts of this clonotype. The V call is TRBV14, the J call TRBJ2-7; D ambiguous. Germline-derived CDR1 and CDR2 are SGHDN and FVKESK. This CDR3 spans 15 amino acids. V lost 3 bases and J 4 bases, leaving 16 bases between the germline ends. The CDR3 loop is CASSHLLGDPYEQYF. CDR3 bases: TGTGCCAGCAGCCACCTCCTCGGCGATCCTTACGAGCAGTACTTC.

This clonotype appeared many times. The rearrangement links TRBV7-2 to TRBJ1-6; D is possibly TRBD1 (6 bases). Germline CDR1 and CDR2: SGHTA and FQGNSA. Trimming shortened V by 3 bases and J by 3 bases, and 9 bases separated the two germline ends. This CDR3 region has 15 residues. The CDR3 DNA reads as TGTGCCAGCAGCTTTCCCAGGGGCTATAATTCACCCCTCCACTTT. Its protein product is CASSFPRGYNSPLHF.

The chain is built from TRBV10-2 and TRBJ2-5; tentative D call: TRBD2 (5 bases). The V end lost 6 bases, the J end lost 1 base, and 9 bases lay between the germline ends. This CDR3 is 13 amino acids long. Germline V CDR1 and CDR2: WSHSY, SAAADI. DNA for the CDR3: TGCGCCAGCAGAGACTATCTCCAAGAGACCCAGTACTTC. Translated: CASRDYLQETQYF.

V gene TRBV28 combines with J gene TRBJ2-7, with 7 bases lining up with TRBD2. Germline CDR1 and CDR2: MDHEN and SYDVKM. Losses at the gene ends were 3 bases for V and 0 bases for J; bases not matched to a gene: 11. The length of the CDR3 is 17 residues. The CDR3 region has the DNA TGTGCCAGCAGTTTCCTACTGGGGAGGGGAAGCTCCTACGAGCAGTACTTC. This codes for CASSFLLGRGSSYEQYF.

The chain couples TRBV7-4 to TRBJ2-7; possible D gene TRBD1, 6 bases. Germline-derived CDR1 and CDR2 are SGHVT and SQSDAQ. V was cut by 5 bases and J by 3 bases, with 17 bases left in between. This CDR3 comprises 15 residues. CDR3 in DNA: TGTGCCAGCAGCGGCCGGGACATGATTATCTACGAGCAGTACTTC. This translates into CASSGRDMIIYEQYF.

This clonotype showed up just once. J is TRBJ2-1 and V is TRBV29-1; 13 positions agree with TRBD2. The germline V gene has CDR1 SQVTM and CDR2 ANQGSEA. This CDR3 has 14 amino acids. The V and J ends lost 6 bases and 13 bases, in that order; junction bases with no gene match: 12. In nucleotides, the CDR3 is TGCAGCGTCCCTTGGACTAGCGGGGGCCCCGAACAGTTCTTC. Translated, it gives CSVPWTSGGPEQFF.

This clonotype has a handful of counts. The chain links TRBV7-2 to TRBJ2-5, with D possibly matching TRBD2 (7 bases). From germline, CDR1 is SGHTA and CDR2 FQGNSA. V was trimmed by 4 bases and J by 5 bases, leaving 17 bases between them. The CDR3 is made up of 15 amino acids. The CDR3 here is CASSSPRGAGETQYF. The DNA of the CDR3 is TGTGCCAGCAGCTCACCCCGGGGGGCGGGTGAGACCCAGTACTTC.

The rearrangement links TRBV4-2 to TRBJ2-5; 9 bases map to TRBD2. The CDR3 totals 16 residues. CDR1 and CDR2 (germline): LGHNA, YNFKEQ. V dropped 0 bases and J dropped 0; count of bases not matched to a gene: 2. CDR3: CASSQEAGGYQETQYF. The CDR3 nucleotides read TGTGCCAGCAGCCAAGAGGCGGGGGGGTACCAAGAGACCCAGTACTTC.

The chain is built from TRBV5-4 and TRBJ1-1; D is ambiguous. V lost 4 bases, J lost 0 bases, and 7 bases lay in between. Germline assignment: CDR1 SGHNT and CDR2 YYREEE (reference sequence). The CDR3 consists of 13 residues. CDR3 coding DNA: TGTGCCAGCAGCGCCATTGTGAACACTGAAGCTTTCTTT. This gives the protein CASSAIVNTEAFF.

This clonotype was seen more than once but under ten times. V usage is TRBV7-8 and J usage is TRBJ2-4; D unclear. Germline V gene lookup returns CDR1 SGHVS and CDR2 FQNEAQ. The CDR3 covers 16 residues. Trimming removed 1 base from V and 0 bases from J, with 10 bases in between. CDR3 region: CASSLGAGLAKNIQYF. CDR3 bases: TGTGCCAGCAGCTTAGGGGCAGGCCTAGCCAAAAACATTCAGTACTTC.

This clonotype appeared a few times. The rearrangement uses TRBV20-1 and TRBJ2-3, with D perhaps assigned TRBD1 or TRBD2 (6 bases each). Germline CDR1 and CDR2: DFQATT and SNEGSKA (reference sequence). The germline V and J ends were trimmed by 0 bases and 9 bases, with 13 bases remaining between them. The CDR3 extends over 13 amino acids. CDR3 residues: CSARDGGRKTQYF. CDR3 nucleotides: TGCAGTGCTAGAGACGGGGGCCGAAAAACGCAGTATTTT.

This clonotype was counted only a few times. CDR3 loop: CASSEGGSYHNEQFF. CDR3 sequence (DNA): TGTGCCAGCAGCGAGGGGGGGTCGTATCACAATGAGCAGTTCTTC. J is TRBJ2-1 and V is TRBV2, with TRBD2 as a possible D gene (7 bases). This CDR3 is built from 15 residues. Germline V gene lookup returns CDR1 SNHLY and CDR2 FYNNEI. V was clipped by 6 bases and J by 5 bases, with 17 bases between them.

The CDR3 region is CASSSSGFNYGYTF. The CDR3 bases are TGTGCCAGCAGTTCTTCCGGGTTCAACTATGGCTACACCTTC. The chain carries TRBV6-6 and TRBJ1-2; no clear D gene. The CDR3 spans 14 residues. Per germline, CDR1 MNHNY and CDR2 SVGAGI (reference sequence). Trimming took off 4 bases at V and 2 bases at J, with 11 bases between the two ends.

The chain carries TRBV12-5 and TRBJ2-1; the D gene is possibly TRBD1 (5 bases). This CDR3 spans 18 amino acids. CDR1 is LGHNT, CDR2 FRNRAP, per germline. V was shortened by 0 bases and J by 0 bases, with 15 bases between the two germline ends. Here the CDR3 DNA reads TGTGCTAGTGGTTTGGTATCAGGGCCCTCCAGCTCCTACAATGAGCAGTTCTTC. This sequence encodes CASGLVSGPSSSYNEQFF.

The chain links TRBV24-1 to TRBJ1-2, with D perhaps TRBD1 (5 bases). This CDR3 spans 15 amino acids. Trimming left V 5 bases short and J 2 bases short, with 14 bases between. Germline CDR1 reads KGHDR; CDR2 reads SFDVKD. CDR3 bases: TGTGCCACCAGTGTGAGGGTGGAGGGGAACTATGGCTACACCTTC. Amino acid sequence: CATSVRVEGNYGYTF.

The V gene is TRBV9, the J gene TRBJ2-1, with D possibly being TRBD1 or TRBD2 (5 bases each). The CDR3 spans 14 residues. Trimming removed 2 bases from V and 7 bases from J, with 13 bases in between. In germline, CDR1 is SGDLS, CDR2 YYNGEE. The CDR3 coding sequence is TGTGCCAGCAGCGTCGGGACGGTTAAAAATGAGCAGTTCTTC. This sequence encodes CASSVGTVKNEQFF.

The chain has TRBV24-1 and TRBJ1-4; the match to TRBD1 covers 7 bases. CDR3 length equals 12 residues. Germline CDR1 and CDR2: KGHDR and SFDVKD. V was pared by 3 bases and J by 17 bases, with 8 bases of the junction left unmatched. In DNA form, the CDR3 reads TGTGCCACCAGTGATGGGGTCGGGACAGTTTTTTTT. Protein: CATSDGVGTVFF.